This TCR beta chain was found in a study of blood T cell repertoires in COVID-19. CDR1 is MDHEN, CDR2 SYDVKM, per germline. The CDR3 runs to 14 residues. V was shortened by 6 bases and J by 4 bases, with 15 bases between the two germline ends. The table came from immunoSEQ multiplex PCR; TCRdb's copy has only in-frame clones and leaves some out. This sample has approximately 100,000 clones, with more than 85% found just once. V and J are TRBV28 and TRBJ1-2; weak D call: TRBD1 (6 bases). The origin of this receptor is a human donor in a cohort sampled during active COVID-19. Input material: peripheral blood. The CDR3, as DNA: TGTGCCAGCAGCAACGGACAGTTTTCCTATGGCTACACCTTC. Translation gives CASSNGQFSYGYTF.